This TCR beta chain appears in the sequencing data of a study of blood T cell repertoires in COVID-19. Original data processing: Scientists estimated how many nucleated cells there were by amplifying reference gene primers. Sequencing used immunoSEQ multiplex PCR; TCRdb keeps in-frame clones, though not all of them. V and J calls and clone size are those listed in that table; D and trimming were worked out from the DNA. The sample lists 200,000 to 250,000 clones; around four fifths were seen once. Trimming cost V 6 bases and J 9 bases, with 17 bases left between them. This CDR3 spans 14 amino acids. From germline, CDR1 is SGHTA and CDR2 FQGNSA.

The sequence came from a woman aged 60 to 75 who had recovered from COVID-19. Sequenced sample: peripheral blood. This chain joins TRBV7-2 and TRBJ1-4; D perhaps matches TRBD1 (6 bases). The CDR3 loop is CASRLTRDTKKLFF. In DNA, the CDR3 is TGTGCCAGCAGGTTAACCCGGGACACAAAAAAACTGTTTTTT. Full variable domain (remainder filled in from reference TRBV7-2 and TRBJ1-4): GAGVSQSPSNKVTEKGKDVELRCDPISGHTALYWYRQSLGQGLEFLIYFQGNSAPDKSGLPSDRFSAERTGGSVSTLTIQRTQQEDSAVYLCASRLTRDTKKLFFGSGTQLSVL.